This TCR beta chain originates from a study of blood T cell repertoires in COVID-19 (dated by TCRdb to about 2020). General notes on the study: Collaborator samples came from the United States, Italy and Spain and covered acute and convalescent phases of COVID-19. The prospective study material was composed of cDNA or gDNA derived from T cells, B-cell-depleted T cells, or PBMCs. The dataset comprised deeply sampled blood TCRbeta repertoires from subjects exposed to, actively infected with, or recovered from COVID-19. The repertoires were released in a freely available public database meant as a resource for research on the immune response to SARS-CoV-2. Samples came from the ongoing ImmuneRACE study (first 160 participants) plus 1,254 subjects from 6 global collaborators. Nearly every sample came with metadata listing a de-identified subject ID, COVID-19 status, age in years and sex. Where available, HLA class I and class II types were obtained from metadata supplied by the sample provider rather than from assay-based typing.

Collaborating institutions collected whole blood in K2EDTA tubes following their own protocols. For TCRbeta analysis, collaborators shipped samples as frozen whole blood, isolated PBMCs, or DNA extracted from either of those sample types. Remarks on this clone: Its antigen is currently not known. Base qualities are not at hand, and no much larger clone is one base apart.

The immunoSEQ Assay, a bias-controlled multiplex PCR, was used to amplify TCRbeta CDR3 regions from genomic DNA. Turning to the authors' computational methods: Nucleated cell counts per sample were estimated from amplification of reference gene primers within the assay. To quantify the absolute abundance of each unique TCRbeta CDR3 rearrangement, sequence reads were collapsed and filtered. For each sample, productive Simpson clonality was calculated as the square root of Simpson's diversity index over productive rearrangements. Not all clones reach the TCRdb copy of this immuneACCESS table, which keeps in-frame sequences only. Checked studies attribute under half of the gap to unresolved V genes and leave the rest unexplained. V and J calls plus clone size are reproduced from that table; the DNA served to infer D and trimming. Recorded for this sample are about 280,000 clones; roughly 85% of them occurred a single time. The ten largest clones represent about 5.1% of the sample.

V lost 3 bases and J lost 3 bases; the stretch between them is 12 bases long. The germline V gene (reference sequence) yields LNHDA for CDR1 and SQIVND for CDR2. The CDR3 spans 15 residues, from the cysteine through the phenylalanine. CDR3 DNA only is kept here, 45 bases in frame from base 1. Study-wide findings and limitations: How much clinical and demographic metadata was included differed by source and by participant, and the metadata was provided uncurated.

The sequence links TRBV19 to TRBJ1-5, and TRBD1 may be the D gene, going by 5 matching bases. This TCR was sampled from a man aged 50-60 years with active or convalescent COVID-19. Material: peripheral blood. The sequence in DNA is TGTGCCAGTAGTATCGGTTGGGGCCACAATCAGCCCCAGCATTTT. Its product reads: CASSIGWGHNQPQHF.